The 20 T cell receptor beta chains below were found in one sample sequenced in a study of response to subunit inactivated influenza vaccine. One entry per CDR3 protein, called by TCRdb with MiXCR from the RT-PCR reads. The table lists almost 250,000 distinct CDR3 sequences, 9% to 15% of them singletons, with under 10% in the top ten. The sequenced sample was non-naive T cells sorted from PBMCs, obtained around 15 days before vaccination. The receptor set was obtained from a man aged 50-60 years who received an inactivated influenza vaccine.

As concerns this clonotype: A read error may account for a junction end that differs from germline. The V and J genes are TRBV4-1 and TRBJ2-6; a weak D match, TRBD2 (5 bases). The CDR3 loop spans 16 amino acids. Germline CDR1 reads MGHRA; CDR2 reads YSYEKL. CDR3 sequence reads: CASSQAEGAGTNVLTF. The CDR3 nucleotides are TGCGCCAGCAGCCAAGCCGAGGGAGCTGGGACCAACGTCCTGACTTTC.

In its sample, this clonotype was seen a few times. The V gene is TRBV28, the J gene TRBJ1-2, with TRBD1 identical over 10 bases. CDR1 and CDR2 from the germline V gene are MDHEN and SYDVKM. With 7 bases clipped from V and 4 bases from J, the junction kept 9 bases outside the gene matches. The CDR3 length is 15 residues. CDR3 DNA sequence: TGTGCCAGCACCACAGTCGGACAGGGGGGCTATGGCTACACCTTC. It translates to CASTTVGQGGYGYTF.

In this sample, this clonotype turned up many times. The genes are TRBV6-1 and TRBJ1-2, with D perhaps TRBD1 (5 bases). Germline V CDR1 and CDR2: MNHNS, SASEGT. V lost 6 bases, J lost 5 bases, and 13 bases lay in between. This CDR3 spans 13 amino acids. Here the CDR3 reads CASRTAGYYGYTF. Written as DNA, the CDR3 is TGTGCCAGCAGGACCGCAGGGTATTATGGCTACACCTTC.

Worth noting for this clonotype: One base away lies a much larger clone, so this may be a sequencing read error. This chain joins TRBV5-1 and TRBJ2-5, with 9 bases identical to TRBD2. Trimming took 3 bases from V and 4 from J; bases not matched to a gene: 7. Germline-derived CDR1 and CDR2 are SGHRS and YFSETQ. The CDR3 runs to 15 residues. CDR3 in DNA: TGCGCCAGCAGCTCAGGGGCTAGCGGGGTAGAGACCCAGTACTTC. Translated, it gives CASSSGASGVETQYF.

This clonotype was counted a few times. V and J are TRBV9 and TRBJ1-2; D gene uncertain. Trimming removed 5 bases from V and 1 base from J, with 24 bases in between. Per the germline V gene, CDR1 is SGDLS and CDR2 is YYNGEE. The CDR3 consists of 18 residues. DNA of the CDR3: TGTGCCAGCAGTCGTAGTCTTCCGGGCCAGAACTATAACTATGGCTACACCTTC. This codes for CASSRSLPGQNYNYGYTF.

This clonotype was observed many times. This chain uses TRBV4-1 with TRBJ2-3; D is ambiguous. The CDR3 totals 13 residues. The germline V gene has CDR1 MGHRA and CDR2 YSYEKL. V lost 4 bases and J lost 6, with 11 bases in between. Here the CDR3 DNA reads TGCGCCAGCAGCCTTGACCACCGGGATACGCAGTATTTT. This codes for CASSLDHRDTQYF.

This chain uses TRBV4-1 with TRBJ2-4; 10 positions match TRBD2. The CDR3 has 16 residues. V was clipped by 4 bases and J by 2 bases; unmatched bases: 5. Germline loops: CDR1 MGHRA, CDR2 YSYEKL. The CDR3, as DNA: TGCGCCAGCAGCCCGTTACTAGCGGGGCCCAAAAACATTCAGTACTTC. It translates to CASSPLLAGPKNIQYF.

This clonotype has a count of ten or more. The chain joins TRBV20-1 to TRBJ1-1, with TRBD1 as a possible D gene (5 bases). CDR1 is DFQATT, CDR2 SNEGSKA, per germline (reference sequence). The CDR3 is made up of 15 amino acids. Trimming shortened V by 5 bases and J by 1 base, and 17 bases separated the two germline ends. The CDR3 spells CSAPNHERGNTEAFF. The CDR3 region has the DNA TGCAGTGCTCCCAATCACGAGAGGGGGAACACTGAAGCTTTCTTT.

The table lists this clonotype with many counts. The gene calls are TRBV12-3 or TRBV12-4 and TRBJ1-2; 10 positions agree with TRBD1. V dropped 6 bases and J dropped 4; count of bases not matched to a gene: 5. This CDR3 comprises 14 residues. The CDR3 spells CASSPGTGAYGYTF. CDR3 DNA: TGTGCCAGCAGCCCCGGGACAGGGGCCTATGGCTACACCTTC.

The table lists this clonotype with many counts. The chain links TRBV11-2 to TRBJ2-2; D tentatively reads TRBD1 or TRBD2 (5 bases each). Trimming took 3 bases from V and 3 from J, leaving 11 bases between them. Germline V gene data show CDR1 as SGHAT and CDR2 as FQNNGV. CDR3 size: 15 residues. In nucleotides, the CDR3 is TGTGCCAGCAGCTTTATGGGGGTAGACACCGGGGAGCTGTTTTTT. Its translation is CASSFMGVDTGELFF.

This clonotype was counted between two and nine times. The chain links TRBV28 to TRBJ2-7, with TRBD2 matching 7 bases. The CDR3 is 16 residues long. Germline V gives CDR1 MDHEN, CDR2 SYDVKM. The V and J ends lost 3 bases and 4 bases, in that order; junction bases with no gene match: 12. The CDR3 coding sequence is TGTGCCAGCAGTTTCCGGCTAGCGGAGCTAACATACGAGCAGTACTTC. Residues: CASSFRLAELTYEQYF.

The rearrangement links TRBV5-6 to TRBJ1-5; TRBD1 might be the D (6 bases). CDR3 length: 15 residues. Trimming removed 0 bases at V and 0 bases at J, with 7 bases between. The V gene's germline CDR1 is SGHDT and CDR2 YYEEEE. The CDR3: CASSLGGHSNQPQHF. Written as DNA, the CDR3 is TGTGCCAGCAGCTTGGGGGGGCATAGCAATCAGCCCCAGCATTTT.

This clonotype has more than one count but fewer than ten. In DNA, the CDR3 is TGCAGTGCTAATCGGGGGGGACGTGCGAACACCGGGGAGCTGTTTTTT. Translated: CSANRGGRANTGELFF. The chain employs TRBV20-1 and TRBJ2-2, with 8 bases identical to TRBD2. Per germline, CDR1 DFQATT and CDR2 SNEGSKA (reference sequence). V dropped 4 bases and J dropped 0; count of bases not matched to a gene: 7. This CDR3 contains 16 residues.

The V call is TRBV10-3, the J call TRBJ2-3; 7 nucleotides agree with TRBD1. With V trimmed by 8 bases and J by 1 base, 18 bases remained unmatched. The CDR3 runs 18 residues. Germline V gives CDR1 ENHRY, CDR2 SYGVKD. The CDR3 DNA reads TGTGCCATCTGCCCAGCGTGGGGGACAGAGGAGCGCACAGATACGCAGTATTTT. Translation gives CAICPAWGTEERTDTQYF.

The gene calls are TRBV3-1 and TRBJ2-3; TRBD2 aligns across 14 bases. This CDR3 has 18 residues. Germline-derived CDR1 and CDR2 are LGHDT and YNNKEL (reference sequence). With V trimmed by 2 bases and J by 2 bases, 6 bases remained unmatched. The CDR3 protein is CASSQPRTSGGPTDTQYF. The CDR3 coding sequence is TGTGCCAGCAGCCAACCTCGGACTAGCGGGGGGCCCACAGATACGCAGTATTTT.

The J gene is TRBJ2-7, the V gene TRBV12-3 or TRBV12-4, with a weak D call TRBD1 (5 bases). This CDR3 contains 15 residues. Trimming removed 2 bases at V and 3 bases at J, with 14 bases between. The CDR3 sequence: CASSLSTGQGYEQYF. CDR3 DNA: TGTGCCAGCAGTTTAAGCACAGGACAAGGCTACGAGCAGTACTTC.

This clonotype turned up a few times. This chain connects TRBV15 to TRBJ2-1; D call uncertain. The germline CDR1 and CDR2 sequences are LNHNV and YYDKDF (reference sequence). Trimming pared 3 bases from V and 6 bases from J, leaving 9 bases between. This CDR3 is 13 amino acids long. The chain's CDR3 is CATSSRATNEQFF. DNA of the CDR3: TGTGCCACCAGCAGCCGGGCCACCAATGAGCAGTTCTTC. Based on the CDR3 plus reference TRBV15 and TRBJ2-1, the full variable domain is DAMVIQNPRYQVTQFGKPVTLSCSQTLNHNVMYWYQQKSSQAPKLLFHYYDKDFNNEADTPDNFQSRRPNTSFCFLDIRSPGLGDTAMYLCATSSRATNEQFFGPGTRLTVL.

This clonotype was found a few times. CDR3 DNA: TGTGCCAGCAGGGGACTAGCGGGAGGGCCCACCGGGGAGCTGTTTTTT. Its protein is CASRGLAGGPTGELFF. This rearrangement joins TRBV25-1 to TRBJ2-2; 16 bases match TRBD2. Germline V lookup: CDR1 MGHDK, CDR2 SYGVNS. This CDR3 is 16 amino acids long. V shed 6 bases, J shed 4 bases, and the junction held 2 bases outside the gene matches.

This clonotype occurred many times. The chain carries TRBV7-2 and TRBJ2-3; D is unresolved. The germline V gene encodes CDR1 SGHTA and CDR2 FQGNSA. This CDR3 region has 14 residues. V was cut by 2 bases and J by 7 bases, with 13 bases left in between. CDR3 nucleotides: TGTGCCAGCAGCTTAAGCCGCGGCCAGAATACGCAGTATTTT. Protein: CASSLSRGQNTQYF.

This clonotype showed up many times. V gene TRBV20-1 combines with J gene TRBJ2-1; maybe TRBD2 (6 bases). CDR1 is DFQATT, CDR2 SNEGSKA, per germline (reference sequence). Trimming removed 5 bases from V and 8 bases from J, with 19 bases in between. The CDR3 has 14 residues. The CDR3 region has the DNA TGCAGTGCTCCTTGGCGGGGCCCCAGCGATGAGCAGTTCTTC. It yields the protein CSAPWRGPSDEQFF.